This entry lists 8 T cell receptor beta chains sequenced from one sample in a study of metastatic and nonmetastatic thyroid tumors. Prior to thyroid surgery, none of the patients had received any treatment. Via MiXCR, TCRdb re-called the PCR reads. The sample has under 95,000 clones, 8.6% seen once; the top ten hold approximately 10%. The sample consisted of blood. These receptors originate from a female donor with papillary thyroid cancer or a benign thyroid nodule (not recorded which). Some clones in this sample may be carry-over from other donors' samples.

In its sample, this clone was seen a few times. A clone one base away is much larger, so this may be a read error. The chain couples TRBV6-5 to TRBJ2-6; perhaps TRBD1 as D (5 bases). Germline CDR1 and CDR2: MNHEY and SVGAGI. This CDR3 has 17 amino acids. V was trimmed by 2 bases and J by 4 bases, leaving 15 bases between them. This chain's CDR3 is CASSYGQGIAGANVLTF. CDR3 in DNA: TGTGCCAGCAGTTACGGCCAGGGTATAGCCGGGGCCAACGTCCTGACTTTC.

There are a few counts of this clone. One end of the junction does not line up with germline, which may come from a read error. In nucleotides, the CDR3 is TGTGCCCGCAGACCGACTAGTACAGGGGAGCTTTTTTTT. Translating gives CARRPTSTGELFF. The genes are TRBV6-1 and TRBJ2-2; tentatively, D is TRBD1 (7 bases). Germline CDR1 is MNHNS and CDR2 is SASEGT. The CDR3 is 13 amino acids.

The sample holds many counts of this clone. The V and J genes are TRBV6-6 and TRBJ2-3; D assignment may be TRBD1 or TRBD2 (6 bases each). Per germline, CDR1 MNHNY and CDR2 SVGAGI (reference sequence). V lost 2 bases and J lost 6, with 12 bases in between. The CDR3 consists of 14 residues. CDR3 nucleotide sequence: TGTGCCAGCAGTTACCTCCCGGGGGCGGATACGCAGTATTTT. Translation gives CASSYLPGADTQYF.

This clone has a count of ten or more. V is TRBV7-9 and J is TRBJ2-1; TRBD2 agrees at 13 bases. The CDR3 sequence is 17 residues long. V shed 5 bases, J shed 5 bases, and the junction held 9 bases outside the gene matches. In germline, CDR1 is SEHNR, CDR2 FQNEAQ (reference sequence). CDR3 sequence (DNA): TGTGCCAGCAGCCCAAAGAGACTAGCGGGGGGCCACAATGAGCAGTTCTTC. It encodes CASSPKRLAGGHNEQFF.

This clone was found many times. A read error may produce the germline difference seen at one junction end. This chain connects TRBV25-1 to TRBJ1-4, with a weak D call TRBD1 (6 bases). CDR1 is MGHDK and CDR2 is SYGVNS in the germline V gene. CDR3 size: 15 residues. The CDR3 here is CASSRGQITNGKLFF. The CDR3 nucleotides are TGTGCCAGCAGTAGAGGACAGATAACTAATGGAAAACTGTTTTTT.

This clone has at least ten counts. The chain joins TRBV29-1 to TRBJ2-3; 12 positions agree with TRBD2. Germline V gene lookup returns CDR1 SQVTM and CDR2 ANQGSEA. V trimming: 4 bases; J trimming: 2 bases; junction bases outside the gene matches: 1. The CDR3 contains 14 residues. The CDR3 sequence: CSVGLAGVTDTQYF. In DNA form, the CDR3 reads TGCAGCGTTGGACTAGCGGGGGTCACAGATACGCAGTATTTT.

This clone occurred many times. The rearrangement joins TRBV3-1 to TRBJ2-5; D is unclear. Germline lookup yields CDR1 LGHDT and CDR2 YNNKEL (reference sequence). This CDR3 comprises 16 residues. Trimming removed 7 bases from V and 4 bases from J, with 22 bases in between. The CDR3 bases are TGTGCCAGCAAGTCGACGGGCTGGGTGTATGGAGAGACCCAGTACTTC. Its protein product is CASKSTGWVYGETQYF.

The table lists this clone with many counts. In DNA, the CDR3 is TGCAGTGCTAGAGATCAGGGGGGCATAAATCAGCCCCAGCATTTT. It translates to CSARDQGGINQPQHF. The V gene is TRBV20-1, the J gene TRBJ1-5, with 7 bases aligning to TRBD1. Germline loops: CDR1 DFQATT, CDR2 SNEGSKA (reference sequence). The CDR3 extends over 15 amino acids. J gave up 4 bases and V 0 bases, and 6 bases lay outside the gene matches.